These 22 T cell receptor beta chains came from one sample sequenced in a study of T cells after somatic rescue of genetic block (TCRdb year 2020). Library prep was done by the immunoSEQ multiplex PCR assay. TCRdb holds this immuneACCESS table with in-frame rearrangements only. Some clones are missing; in checked studies, unresolved V genes explain under half, and the rest has no known cause. Across this sample there are 68,000 or so clones, with 85% to 95% seen only once. The ten top clones hold approximately 2.9% of the sample. The sequencing input was peripheral blood mononuclear cells (PBMCs). The receptors were sampled from a man aged 40-49 years.

The rearrangement uses TRBV6-5 and TRBJ1-5; possibly TRBD1 for D (5 bases). The CDR3 length is 13 residues. V was clipped by 8 bases and J by 3 bases, with 11 bases between them. Germline V gives CDR1 MNHEY, CDR2 SVGAGI. In DNA form, the CDR3 reads TGTGCCAGCCGGGACGGCCACAATCAGCCCCAGCATTTT. Translated: CASRDGHNQPQHF.

The chain couples TRBV28 to TRBJ2-1, with D unclear. V was clipped by 6 bases and J by 4 bases, with 10 bases between them. This CDR3 contains 13 residues. CDR1 is MDHEN, CDR2 SYDVKM, per germline. The CDR3 nucleotides are TGTGCCAGCAGCTCACCCAATTACAATGAGCAGTTCTTC. Protein sequence: CASSSPNYNEQFF.

This clone is a singleton in its sample. The V gene is TRBV5-1, the J gene TRBJ2-3; 8 bases match TRBD2. The CDR3 runs 16 residues. Germline loops: CDR1 SGHRS, CDR2 YFSETQ. Germline trimming cut 7 bases from V and 2 bases from J; bases unmatched to any gene: 12. In nucleotides, the CDR3 is TGCGCCAGCTTCCCGGTAGCGGGGCTCAACACAGATACGCAGTATTTT. Translating gives CASFPVAGLNTDTQYF. The full variable domain, its missing parts supplied by reference TRBV5-1 and TRBJ2-3, is KAGVTQTPRYLIKTRGQQVTLSCSPISGHRSVSWYQQTPGQGLQFLFEYFSETQRNKGNFPGRFSGRQFSNSRSEMNVSTLELGDSALYLCASFPVAGLNTDTQYFGPGTRLTVL.

The genes are TRBV5-6 and TRBJ1-4, with D hard to call. CDR3 length: 11 amino acids. The germline V gene encodes CDR1 SGHDT and CDR2 YYEEEE. V gave up 2 bases and J gave up 7 bases, with 3 bases separating them. The CDR3 loop is CASSFGEKLFF. The CDR3, as DNA: TGTGCCAGCAGCTTCGGTGAAAAACTGTTTTTT.

The CDR3 DNA sequence: TGTGCCAGCAGATCGGGACTAGCGGGGGGGCCCGGAGAGACCCAGTACTTC. Its translation is CASRSGLAGGPGETQYF. The rearrangement links TRBV5-4 to TRBJ2-5; TRBD2 matches at 16 bases. The V gene's germline CDR1 is SGHNT and CDR2 YYREEE (reference sequence). V was pared by 5 bases and J by 4 bases, with 8 bases of the junction left unmatched. The CDR3 spans 17 residues.

The rearrangement joins TRBV6-1 to TRBJ2-7; D tentatively fits TRBD1 or TRBD2 (5 bases each). With 0 bases removed from V and 4 bases from J, the gap between germline ends came to 10 bases. The CDR3 consists of 14 residues. Germline V lookup: CDR1 MNHNS, CDR2 SASEGT. CDR3 amino acids: CASSEAGAGYEQYF. The CDR3, as DNA: TGTGCCAGCAGTGAAGCCGGGGCTGGTTACGAGCAGTACTTC.

The chain is built from TRBV19 and TRBJ2-7; perhaps TRBD2 as D (5 bases). The CDR3 is 13 amino acids. CDR1 and CDR2 (germline): LNHDA, SQIVND (reference sequence). The ends were cut back, 1 base at V and 7 bases at J, with 11 bases in the middle. For the CDR3, the DNA is TGTGCCAGTAGTATAGGTAACCCGGGGGAGCAGTACTTC. Protein: CASSIGNPGEQYF.

CDR3 amino acids: CASSLGQGELHRANVLTF. In nucleotides, the CDR3 is TGCGCCAGCAGCTTGGGGCAGGGGGAATTACATAGGGCCAACGTCCTGACTTTC. The J gene is TRBJ2-6, the V gene TRBV5-1; 7 nucleotides match TRBD1. This CDR3 spans 18 amino acids. The V gene end was trimmed by 0 bases and the J gene end by 5 bases; junction bases not matched to a gene: 11. The germline CDR1 and CDR2 sequences are SGHRS and YFSETQ.

The chain has TRBV15 and TRBJ1-4; D might be TRBD1 (5 bases). V shed 7 bases and J shed 8 bases, with 11 bases lying between them. The germline V gene has CDR1 LNHNV and CDR2 YYDKDF (reference sequence). The CDR3 is made up of 12 amino acids. The CDR3 loop is CATTGLSEKLFF. CDR3 DNA: TGTGCCACCACAGGGCTCAGCGAAAAACTGTTTTTT. Based on the CDR3 plus reference TRBV15 and TRBJ1-4, the full variable domain is DAMVIQNPRYQVTQFGKPVTLSCSQTLNHNVMYWYQQKSSQAPKLLFHYYDKDFNNEADTPDNFQSRRPNTSFCFLDIRSPGLGDTAMYLCATTGLSEKLFFGSGTQLSVL.

The V call is TRBV2, the J call TRBJ1-2; 7 nucleotides agree with TRBD1. The CDR3 is 16 residues long. Per germline, CDR1 SNHLY and CDR2 FYNNEI. With 1 base clipped from V and 4 bases from J, the junction kept 9 bases outside the gene matches. The CDR3 nucleotides are TGTGCCAGCAGTGAAGGTGGCAGGGGGGCGATCTATGGCTACACCTTC. Its translation is CASSEGGRGAIYGYTF. Together with reference TRBV2 and TRBJ1-2, the CDR3 gives the full variable domain: EPEVTQTPSHQVTQMGQEVILRCVPISNHLYFYWYRQILGQKVEFLVSFYNNEISEKSEIFDDQFSVERPDGSNFTLKIRSTKLEDSAMYFCASSEGGRGAIYGYTFGSGTRLTVV.

V gene TRBV4-1 combines with J gene TRBJ2-7; 12 nucleotides agree with TRBD2. This CDR3 contains 15 residues. After removal of 4 bases from V and 4 bases from J, the junction contained 5 bases not matched to a gene. CDR1 and CDR2 (germline): MGHRA, YSYEKL. CDR3 DNA: TGCGCCAGCAGCCCCTCCCTAGCGGGAGGGTACGAGCAGTACTTC. Its protein product is CASSPSLAGGYEQYF.

The rearrangement links TRBV10-3 to TRBJ1-2; D gene unclear. Germline CDR1 is ENHRY and CDR2 is SYGVKD. CDR3 length equals 12 residues. Trimming stripped 0 bases from V and 8 bases from J, with 7 bases between. The CDR3 DNA reads as TGTGCCATCAGTGAGTCTTTAGGGGGCTACACCTTC. Translating it yields CAISESLGGYTF.

This clone has only a few counts. The chain uses TRBV7-2 and TRBJ2-4; D tentatively reads TRBD1 or TRBD2 (6 bases each). V lost 5 bases and J lost 5, with 19 bases in between. The CDR3 has 16 residues. Germline V gives CDR1 SGHTA, CDR2 FQGNSA. CDR3 nucleotides: TGTGCCAGCAGCCAGGGCCCCGGGGGCGGGGAAAACATTCAGTACTTC. It encodes CASSQGPGGGENIQYF.

This chain uses TRBV6-5 with TRBJ2-1; D may correspond to TRBD1 or TRBD2 (5 bases each). V was clipped by 7 bases and J by 7 bases, with 20 bases between them. Germline CDR1 and CDR2: MNHEY and SVGAGI. CDR3 size: 15 residues. This CDR3 is CASTAPTGPVNEQFF. CDR3 DNA: TGTGCCAGCACCGCACCAACGGGACCGGTAAATGAGCAGTTCTTC.

The V call is TRBV2, the J call TRBJ1-5, with D perhaps TRBD1 (5 bases). Trimming shortened V by 5 bases and J by 1 base, and 6 bases separated the two germline ends. Per germline, CDR1 SNHLY and CDR2 FYNNEI. The CDR3 is made up of 13 amino acids. The CDR3 spells CASSRQSNQPQHF. CDR3 nucleotides: TGTGCCAGCAGTCGACAGAGCAATCAGCCCCAGCATTTT.

This chain uses TRBV7-8 with TRBJ1-5; 8 nucleotides match TRBD1. The CDR3 length is 15 residues. Germline V gene data show CDR1 as SGHVS and CDR2 as FQNEAQ. V trimming: 4 bases; J trimming: 1 base; junction bases outside the gene matches: 3. CDR3 sequence reads: CASSSGQASNQPQHF. The CDR3 nucleotides read TGTGCCAGCAGCTCGGGACAGGCGAGCAATCAGCCCCAGCATTTT.

The chain is built from TRBV16 and TRBJ2-1; 8 bases match TRBD2. CDR1 and CDR2 (germline): KGHSY, FQNENV. Unmatched junction bases numbered 10, after V lost 4 bases and J lost 5 bases. The CDR3 sequence is 16 residues long. The CDR3 coding sequence is TGTGCCAGCAGCCGCAACTGGCGGGAGGTCGACAATGAGCAGTTCTTC. Its protein is CASSRNWREVDNEQFF.

This clone came up once. The V and J genes are TRBV5-1 and TRBJ2-5; 10 nucleotides match TRBD1. Germline V gene data show CDR1 as SGHRS and CDR2 as YFSETQ. V shed 4 bases and J 5 bases; nucleotides not matched to a gene: 11. The CDR3 runs 16 residues. The chain's CDR3 is CASSHPTGGAGETQYF. The CDR3 nucleotides read TGCGCCAGCAGCCATCCGACAGGGGGCGCGGGGGAGACCCAGTACTTC. Full variable domain (missing parts from reference TRBV5-1 and TRBJ2-5): KAGVTQTPRYLIKTRGQQVTLSCSPISGHRSVSWYQQTPGQGLQFLFEYFSETQRNKGNFPGRFSGRQFSNSRSEMNVSTLELGDSALYLCASSHPTGGAGETQYFGPGTRLLVL.

The genes are TRBV19 and TRBJ1-4; 8 bases fit TRBD1. The CDR3 contains 14 residues. CDR1 and CDR2 (germline): LNHDA, SQIVND (reference sequence). The junction had 5 bases not matched to a gene; V was cut back by 4 bases and J by 7 bases. The CDR3 reads CASSTGGAGEKLFF. In DNA, the CDR3 is TGTGCCAGTAGTACAGGGGGCGCGGGTGAAAAACTGTTTTTT.

The chain combines TRBV11-3 with TRBJ2-1; TRBD1 matches 10 bases. Trimming removed 1 base from V and 7 bases from J; junction bases left unmatched: 13. The CDR3 is made up of 18 amino acids. CDR1 is SGHNT, CDR2 YENEEA, per germline. CDR3 in amino acids: CASSLGLLGTGERNEQFF. The CDR3 DNA is TGTGCCAGCAGCTTAGGGCTATTGGGGACAGGGGAAAGGAATGAGCAGTTCTTC.

On this clone itself: At the DNA level, this CDR3 is encoded by other sequences in the same sample as well. The chain uses TRBV7-9 and TRBJ2-2; perhaps TRBD1 as D (5 bases). The CDR3 sequence is 15 residues long. The germline gives CDR1 SEHNR, CDR2 FQNEAQ (reference sequence). V lost 6 bases, J lost 0 bases, and 11 bases lay in between. As DNA, the CDR3 is TGTGCCAGCAGTCTAAGGACAACGAACACCGGGGAGCTGTTTTTT. Residues: CASSLRTTNTGELFF.

The chain links TRBV6-1 to TRBJ1-2; D not certain. The CDR3 length is 11 residues. The germline V and J ends were trimmed by 8 bases and 7 bases, with 11 bases remaining between them. From germline, CDR1 is MNHNS and CDR2 SASEGT. The CDR3 here is CASGGSAGYTF. CDR3 DNA: TGTGCCAGCGGTGGGAGTGCTGGCTACACCTTC.